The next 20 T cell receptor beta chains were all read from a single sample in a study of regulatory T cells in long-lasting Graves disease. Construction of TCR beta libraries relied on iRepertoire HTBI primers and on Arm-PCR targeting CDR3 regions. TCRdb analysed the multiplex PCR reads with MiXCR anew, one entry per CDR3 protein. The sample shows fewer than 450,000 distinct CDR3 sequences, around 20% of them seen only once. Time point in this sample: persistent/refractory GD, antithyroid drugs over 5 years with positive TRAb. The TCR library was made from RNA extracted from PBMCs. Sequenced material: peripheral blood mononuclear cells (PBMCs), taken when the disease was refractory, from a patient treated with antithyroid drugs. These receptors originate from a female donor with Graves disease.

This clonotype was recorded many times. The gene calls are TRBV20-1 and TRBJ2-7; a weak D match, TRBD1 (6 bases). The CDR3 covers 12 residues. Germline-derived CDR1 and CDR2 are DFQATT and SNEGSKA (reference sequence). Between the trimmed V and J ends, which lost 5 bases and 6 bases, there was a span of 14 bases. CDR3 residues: CSAVQGVSEQYF. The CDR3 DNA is TGCAGTGCTGTACAGGGTGTCTCCGAGCAGTACTTC.

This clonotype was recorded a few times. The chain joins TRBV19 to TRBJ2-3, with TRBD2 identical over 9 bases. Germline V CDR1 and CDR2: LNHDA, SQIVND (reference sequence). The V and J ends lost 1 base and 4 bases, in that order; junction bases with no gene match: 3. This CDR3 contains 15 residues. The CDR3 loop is CASSIGLAVSDTQYF. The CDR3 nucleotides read TGTGCCAGTAGTATAGGACTAGCGGTCTCAGATACGCAGTATTTT. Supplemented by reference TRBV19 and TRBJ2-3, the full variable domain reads DGGITQSPKYLFRKEGQNVTLSCEQNLNHDAMYWYRQDPGQGLRLIYYSQIVNDFQKGDIAEGYSVSREKKESFPLTVTSAQKNPTAFYLCASSIGLAVSDTQYFGPGTRLTVL.

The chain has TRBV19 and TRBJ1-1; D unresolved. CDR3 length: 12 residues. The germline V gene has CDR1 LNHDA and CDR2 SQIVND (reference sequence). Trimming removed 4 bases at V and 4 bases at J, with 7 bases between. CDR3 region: CASSNGFTEAFF. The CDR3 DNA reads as TGTGCCAGTAGTAATGGATTCACTGAAGCTTTCTTT.

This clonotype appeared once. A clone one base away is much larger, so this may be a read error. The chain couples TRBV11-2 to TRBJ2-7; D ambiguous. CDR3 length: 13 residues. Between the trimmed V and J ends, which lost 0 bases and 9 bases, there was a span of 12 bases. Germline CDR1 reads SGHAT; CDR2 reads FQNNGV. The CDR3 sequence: CASSLEQLVGQYF. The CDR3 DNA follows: TGTGCCAGCAGCTTAGAACAGCTAGTAGGGCAGTACTTC.

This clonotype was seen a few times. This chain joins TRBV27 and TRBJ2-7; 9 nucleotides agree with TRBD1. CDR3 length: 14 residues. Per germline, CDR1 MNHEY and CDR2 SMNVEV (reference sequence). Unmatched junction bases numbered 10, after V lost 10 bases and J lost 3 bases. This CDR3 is CAKTTGQGFYEQYF. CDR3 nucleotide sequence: TGTGCCAAAACTACGGGACAGGGATTCTACGAGCAGTACTTC.

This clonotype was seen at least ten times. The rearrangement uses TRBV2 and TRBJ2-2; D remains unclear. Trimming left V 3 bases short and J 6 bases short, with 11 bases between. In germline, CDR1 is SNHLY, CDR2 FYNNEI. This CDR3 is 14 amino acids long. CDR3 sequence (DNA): TGTGCCAGCAGTGACCCCTCGTTCCCCGGGGAGCTGTTTTTT. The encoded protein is CASSDPSFPGELFF.

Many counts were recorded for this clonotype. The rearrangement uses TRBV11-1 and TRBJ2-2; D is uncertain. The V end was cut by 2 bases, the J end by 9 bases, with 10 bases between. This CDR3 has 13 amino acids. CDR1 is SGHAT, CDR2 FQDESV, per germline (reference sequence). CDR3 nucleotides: TGTGCCAGCAGCTTATCAGGTTATAGGGAGCTGTTTTTT. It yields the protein CASSLSGYRELFF.

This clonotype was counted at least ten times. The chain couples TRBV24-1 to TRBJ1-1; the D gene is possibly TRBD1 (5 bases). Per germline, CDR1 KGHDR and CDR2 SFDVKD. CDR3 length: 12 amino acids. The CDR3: CGPGTVNTEAFF. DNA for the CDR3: TGTGGGCCTGGGACGGTGAACACTGAAGCTTTCTTT.

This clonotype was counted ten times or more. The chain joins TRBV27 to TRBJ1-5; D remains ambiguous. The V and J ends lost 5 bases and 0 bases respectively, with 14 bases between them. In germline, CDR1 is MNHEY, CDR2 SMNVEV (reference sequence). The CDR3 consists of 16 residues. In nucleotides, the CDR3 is TGTGCCAGCAGTCCTCGTGGGTTCCATAGCAATCAGCCCCAGCATTTT. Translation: CASSPRGFHSNQPQHF.

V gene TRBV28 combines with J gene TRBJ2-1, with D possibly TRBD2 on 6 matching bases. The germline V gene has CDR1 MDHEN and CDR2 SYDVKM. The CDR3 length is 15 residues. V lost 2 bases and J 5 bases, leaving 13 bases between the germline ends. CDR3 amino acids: CASSLPSGLNNEQFF. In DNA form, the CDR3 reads TGTGCCAGCAGTTTACCGAGCGGGCTTAACAATGAGCAGTTCTTC. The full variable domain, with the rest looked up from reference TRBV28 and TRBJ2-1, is DVKVTQSSRYLVKRTGEKVFLECVQDMDHENMFWYRQDPGLGLRLIYFSYDVKMKEKGDIPEGYSVSREKKERFSLILESASTNQTSMYLCASSLPSGLNNEQFFGPGTRLTVL.

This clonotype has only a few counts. The DNA for the CDR3 is TGTGCCAGCAGCTTGGGAAAGGGGCATGGCTACACCTTC. Encoded protein: CASSLGKGHGYTF. The J gene is TRBJ1-2, the V gene TRBV7-3, with TRBD1 as a possible D gene (5 bases). The CDR3 runs to 13 residues. V was cut by 3 bases and J by 6 bases, with 11 bases left in between. The germline V gene encodes CDR1 SGHTA and CDR2 FQGTGA.

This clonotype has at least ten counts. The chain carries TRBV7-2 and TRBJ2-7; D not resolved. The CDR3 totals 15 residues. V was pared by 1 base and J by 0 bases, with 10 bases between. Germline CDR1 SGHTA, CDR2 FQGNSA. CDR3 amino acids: CASSLVRSSSYEQYF. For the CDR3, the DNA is TGTGCCAGCAGCTTAGTCCGGAGTAGCTCCTACGAGCAGTACTTC.

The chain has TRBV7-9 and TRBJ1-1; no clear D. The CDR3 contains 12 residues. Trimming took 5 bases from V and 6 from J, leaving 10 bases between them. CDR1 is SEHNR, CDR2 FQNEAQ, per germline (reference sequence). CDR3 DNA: TGTGCCAGCAGCGGGTCTGGGCCTGAAGCTTTCTTT. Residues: CASSGSGPEAFF.

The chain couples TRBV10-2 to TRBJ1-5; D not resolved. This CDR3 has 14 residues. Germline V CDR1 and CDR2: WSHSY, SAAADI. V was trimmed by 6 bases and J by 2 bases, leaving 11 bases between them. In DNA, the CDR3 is TGCGCCAGCAGGCCCGGACGGGGCAATCAGCCCCAGCATTTT. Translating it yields CASRPGRGNQPQHF.

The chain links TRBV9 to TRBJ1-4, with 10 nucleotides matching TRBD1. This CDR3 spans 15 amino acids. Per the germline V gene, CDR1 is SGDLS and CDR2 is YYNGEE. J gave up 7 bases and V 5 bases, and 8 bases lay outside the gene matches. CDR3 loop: CASSTSGTGVEKLFF. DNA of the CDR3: TGTGCCAGCAGTACATCCGGGACAGGGGTTGAAAAACTGTTTTTT. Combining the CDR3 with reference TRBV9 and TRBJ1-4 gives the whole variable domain DSGVTQTPKHLITATGQRVTLRCSPRSGDLSVYWYQQSLDQGLQFLIQYYNGEERAKGNILERFSAQQFPDLHSELNLSSLELGDSALYFCASSTSGTGVEKLFFGSGTQLSVL.

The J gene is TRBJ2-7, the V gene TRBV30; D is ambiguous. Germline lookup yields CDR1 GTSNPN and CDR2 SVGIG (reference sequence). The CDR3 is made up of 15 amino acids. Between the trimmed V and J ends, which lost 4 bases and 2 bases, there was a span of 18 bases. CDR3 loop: CAWTLGGSRTYEQYF. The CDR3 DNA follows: TGTGCCTGGACCCTCGGTGGTAGCCGGACCTACGAGCAGTACTTC. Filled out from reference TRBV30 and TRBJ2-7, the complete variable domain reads SQTIHQWPATLVQPVGSPLSLECTVEGTSNPNLYWYRQAAGRGLQLLFYSVGIGQISSEVPQNLSASRPQDRQFILSSKKLLLSDSGFYLCAWTLGGSRTYEQYFGPGTRLTVT.

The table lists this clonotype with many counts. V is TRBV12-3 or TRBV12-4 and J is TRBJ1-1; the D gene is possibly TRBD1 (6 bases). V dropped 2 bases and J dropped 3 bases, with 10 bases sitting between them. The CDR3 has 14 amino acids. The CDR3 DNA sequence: TGTGCCAGCAGTTTATGGGGGGCTGACACTGAAGCTTTCTTT. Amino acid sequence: CASSLWGADTEAFF.

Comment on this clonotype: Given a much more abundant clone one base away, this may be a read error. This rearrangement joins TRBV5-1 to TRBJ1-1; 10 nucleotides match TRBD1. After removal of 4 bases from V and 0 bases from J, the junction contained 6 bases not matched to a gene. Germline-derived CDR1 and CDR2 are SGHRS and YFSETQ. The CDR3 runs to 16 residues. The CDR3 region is CASSQGQGRMNTEAFF. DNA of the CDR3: TGCGCCAGCAGCCAGGGACAGGGGAGAATGAACACTGAAGCTTTCTTT.

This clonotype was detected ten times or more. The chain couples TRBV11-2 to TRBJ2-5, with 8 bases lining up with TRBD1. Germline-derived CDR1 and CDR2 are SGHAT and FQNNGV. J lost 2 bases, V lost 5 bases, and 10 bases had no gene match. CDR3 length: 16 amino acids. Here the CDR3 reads CASSPGGLTVQETQYF. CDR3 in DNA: TGTGCCAGCAGCCCAGGGGGCCTGACAGTACAAGAGACCCAGTACTTC. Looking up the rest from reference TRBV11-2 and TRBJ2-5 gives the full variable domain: EAGVAQSPRYKIIEKRQSVAFWCNPISGHATLYWYQQILGQGPKLLIQFQNNGVVDDSQLPKDRFSAERLKGVDSTLKIQPAKLEDSAVYLCASSPGGLTVQETQYFGPGTRLLVL.

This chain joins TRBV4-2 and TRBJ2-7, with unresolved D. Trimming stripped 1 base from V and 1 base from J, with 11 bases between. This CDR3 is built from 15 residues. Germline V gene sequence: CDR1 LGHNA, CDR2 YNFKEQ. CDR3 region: CASSQGSTESYEQYF. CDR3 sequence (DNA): TGTGCCAGCAGCCAAGGTTCCACGGAGTCCTACGAGCAGTACTTC.